This TCR beta chain was retrieved from a study of cytomegalovirus exposure and HLA in healthy donors. Study in general: Researchers previously reported finding 90 million to 120 million unique TCR beta sequences from 170 million or so T cells. A preliminary data release comprised around 85 million unique TCRs obtained from HLA-typed donors.

A remark on this clone: No antigen is known for it.

Germline loops: CDR1 MDHEN, CDR2 SYDVKM. Trimming pared 5 bases from V and 4 bases from J, leaving 17 bases between. The CDR3 is 15 amino acids. Whereas donors were nominally healthy upon sampling, unrecorded immune exposures were probable. Findings of the study overall: Despite most TCR sequences being rare, some public TCRs occurred in many donors.

PCR primers comprised 60 Vbeta and 13 Jbeta primers. Here immunoSEQ multiplex PCR was the method, and the copy in TCRdb shows in-frame clones only, minus some. Altogether around 150,000 clones are present, roughly 80% being singletons, with the ten largest covering 5% to 6.5%. Sequencing was performed on PBMCs. The V gene is TRBV28, the J gene TRBJ1-1; perhaps TRBD1 as D (6 bases). The source of this sequence is a man younger than 40 in good health and CMV-seropositive. CDR3 in DNA: TGTGCCAGCAGTCCCCTACAGGGTACGGGCACTGAAGCTTTCTTT. Translated, it gives CASSPLQGTGTEAFF.